The 8 T cell receptor beta chains reported below all come from one sample, sequenced in a study of long-term antiretroviral therapy in people with HIV. Sequencing relied on immunoSEQ assay v3.0, run at survey level. Produced via immunoSEQ multiplex PCR; TCRdb's table is partial and in-frame only. The table shows some 35,000 clones, with approximately 80% occurring only once. This specimen consisted of unsorted PBMCs, obtained 0.6 years after starting antiretroviral therapy. These receptors all stem from a young man with HIV.

The chain uses TRBV4-1 and TRBJ2-2, with D perhaps TRBD1 (5 bases). Per the germline V gene, CDR1 is MGHRA and CDR2 is YSYEKL. There are 15 residues in the CDR3. V lost 3 bases, J lost 4 bases, and 12 bases lay in between. The CDR3 here is CASSHGPGLTGELFF. Here the CDR3 DNA reads TGCGCCAGCAGCCATGGCCCAGGGCTCACCGGGGAGCTGTTTTTT.

The gene calls are TRBV7-8 and TRBJ1-1, with D unresolved. Between the trimmed V and J ends, which lost 5 bases and 9 bases, there was a span of 13 bases. The germline V gene encodes CDR1 SGHVS and CDR2 FQNEAQ. The CDR3 totals 12 residues. Here the CDR3 reads CASSQQHGKAFF. In DNA form, the CDR3 reads TGTGCCAGCAGCCAACAACACGGAAAAGCTTTCTTT.

V gene TRBV2 combines with J gene TRBJ2-3; the match to TRBD2 covers 7 bases. This CDR3 is 15 amino acids long. V shed 6 bases and J 0 bases; nucleotides not matched to a gene: 6. Germline CDR1 and CDR2: SNHLY and FYNNEI. The CDR3 is CASSRSGASTDTQYF. The CDR3 nucleotides are TGTGCCAGCAGCCGAAGCGGGGCTAGCACAGATACGCAGTATTTT.

This clone was picked up a small number of times. The chain carries TRBV5-1 and TRBJ2-7; 7 bases match TRBD1. Germline CDR1 reads SGHRS; CDR2 reads YFSETQ. J gave up 2 bases and V 7 bases, and 12 bases lay outside the gene matches. This CDR3 region has 15 residues. The CDR3 region has the DNA TGCGCCAGCTCTTACGGGACAGCCGACACCTACGAGCAGTACTTC. Translation: CASSYGTADTYEQYF.

The chain carries TRBV25-1 and TRBJ2-1; D unclear. Germline lookup yields CDR1 MGHDK and CDR2 SYGVNS. The length of the CDR3 is 14 residues. V shed 1 base and J shed 5 bases, with 9 bases lying between them. The CDR3 is CASSEFTVDNEQFF. The CDR3 DNA sequence: TGTGCCAGCAGTGAATTCACAGTCGACAATGAGCAGTTCTTC.

The CDR3 DNA follows: TGTGCCAGCAGCTTAGATATACCCCCCACAGATACGCAGTATTTT. Its translation: CASSLDIPPTDTQYF. The chain is built from TRBV11-2 and TRBJ2-3, with D unresolved. The CDR3 runs 15 residues. Per germline, CDR1 SGHAT and CDR2 FQNNGV. V shed 0 bases and J shed 2 bases, with 9 bases lying between them.

This chain joins TRBV4-1 and TRBJ2-7, with D unresolved. CDR3 length: 12 amino acids. The germline gives CDR1 MGHRA, CDR2 YSYEKL. The ends were cut back, 2 bases at V and 6 bases at J, with 8 bases in the middle. The CDR3 DNA is TGCGCCAGCAGCCAAATGCGTGGCGAGCAGTACTTC. This gives the protein CASSQMRGEQYF.

The rearrangement uses TRBV2 and TRBJ2-2; D perhaps matches TRBD1 (5 bases). Looked up from germline, CDR1 is SNHLY and CDR2 is FYNNEI. Trimming took off 6 bases at V and 1 base at J, with 6 bases between the two ends. This CDR3 comprises 13 residues. Written as DNA, the CDR3 is TGTGCCAGCAGGGGGCAGAACACCGGGGAGCTGTTTTTT. Protein product: CASRGQNTGELFF.